The present T cell receptor beta chain was sequenced within a study of blood T cell repertoires in COVID-19. Study-wide background: There were acute and convalescent COVID-19 samples, and they came from the United States, Italy and Spain. Sources were T cells, B-cell-depleted T cells, or PBMCs; the material itself was cDNA or gDNA.

The CDR3 extends over 15 amino acids. In germline, CDR1 is MNHEY, CDR2 SVGAGI. The V gene end was trimmed by 6 bases and the J gene end by 3 bases; junction bases not matched to a gene: 5. This clone was recorded once. TCRdb's table, derived via immunoSEQ multiplex PCR, lists solely in-frame clones and lacks some. This sample has under 400,000 clones, with approximately 89% found just once. Followed longitudinally, the Seattle patients had been enrolled during active infection. The sequencing input was peripheral blood. The TCR originated in a woman between 25 and 40 years old with COVID-19, enrolled during active disease. The chain employs TRBV6-5 and TRBJ2-3; 11 positions agree with TRBD1. CDR3 sequence (DNA): TGTGCCAGCAGCGCCGGGACAGGGGGGACAGATACGCAGTATTTT. This encodes CASSAGTGGTDTQYF.